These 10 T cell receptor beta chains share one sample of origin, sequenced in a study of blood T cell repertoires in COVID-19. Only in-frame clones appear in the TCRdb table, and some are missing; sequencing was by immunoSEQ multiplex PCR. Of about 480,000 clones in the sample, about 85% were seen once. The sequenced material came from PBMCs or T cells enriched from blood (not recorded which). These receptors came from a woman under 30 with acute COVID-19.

The chain's CDR3 is CASSLGVRLMNYNEQFF. The CDR3 nucleotides are TGTGCCAGCAGCTTGGGAGTACGTCTGATGAACTACAATGAGCAGTTCTTC. The V and J genes are TRBV5-6 and TRBJ2-1; no clear D gene. V gave up 0 bases and J gave up 3 bases, with 16 bases separating them. CDR1 is SGHDT and CDR2 is YYEEEE in the germline V gene. The CDR3 has 17 residues.

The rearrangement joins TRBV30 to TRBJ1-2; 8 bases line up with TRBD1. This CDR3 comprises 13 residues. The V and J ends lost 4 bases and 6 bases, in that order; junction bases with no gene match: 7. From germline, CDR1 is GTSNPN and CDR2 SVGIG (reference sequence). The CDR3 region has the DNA TGTGCCTGGAAGGACAGGGTAGAGCATGGCTACACCTTC. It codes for CAWKDRVEHGYTF. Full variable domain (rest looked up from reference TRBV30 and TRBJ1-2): SQTIHQWPATLVQPVGSPLSLECTVEGTSNPNLYWYRQAAGRGLQLLFYSVGIGQISSEVPQNLSASRPQDRQFILSSKKLLLSDSGFYLCAWKDRVEHGYTFGSGTRLTVV.

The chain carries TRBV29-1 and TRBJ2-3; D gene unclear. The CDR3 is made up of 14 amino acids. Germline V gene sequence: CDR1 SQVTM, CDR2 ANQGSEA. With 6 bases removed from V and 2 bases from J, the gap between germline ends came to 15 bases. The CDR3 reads CSVAPVPNTDTQYF. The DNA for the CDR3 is TGCAGCGTCGCACCAGTCCCGAACACAGATACGCAGTATTTT.

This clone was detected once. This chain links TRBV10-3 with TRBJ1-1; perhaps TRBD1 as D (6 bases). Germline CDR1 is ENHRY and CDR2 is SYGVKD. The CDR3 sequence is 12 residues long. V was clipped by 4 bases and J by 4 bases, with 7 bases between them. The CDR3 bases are TGTGCCATCAGTGCCAGGGGCACTGAAGCTTTCTTT. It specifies CAISARGTEAFF.

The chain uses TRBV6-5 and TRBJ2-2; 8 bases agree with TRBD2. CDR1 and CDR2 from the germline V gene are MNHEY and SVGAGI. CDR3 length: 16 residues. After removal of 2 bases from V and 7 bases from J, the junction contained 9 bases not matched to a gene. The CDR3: CASSYAVGLDIGELFF. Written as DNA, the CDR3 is TGTGCCAGCAGTTACGCGGTGGGACTAGATATCGGGGAGCTGTTTTTT.

For the CDR3, the DNA is TGTGCCAGCAGCTTAGGTCCACTAAGCAATCAGCCCCAGCATTTT. This translates into CASSLGPLSNQPQHF. J is TRBJ1-5 and V is TRBV7-2; no clear D gene. The CDR3 loop spans 15 amino acids. V was clipped by 1 base and J by 1 base, with 8 bases between them. Germline CDR1 reads SGHTA; CDR2 reads FQGNSA. The full variable domain, in which reference TRBV7-2 and TRBJ1-5 provide the parts outside the CDR3, is GAGVSQSPSNKVTEKGKDVELRCDPISGHTALYWYRQSLGQGLEFLIYFQGNSAPDKSGLPSDRFSAERTGGSVSTLTIQRTQQEDSAVYLCASSLGPLSNQPQHFGDGTRLSIL.

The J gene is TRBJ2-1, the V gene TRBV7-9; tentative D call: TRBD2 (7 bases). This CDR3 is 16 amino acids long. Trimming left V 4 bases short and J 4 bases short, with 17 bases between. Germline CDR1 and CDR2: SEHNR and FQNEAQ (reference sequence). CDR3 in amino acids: CASSSGRGERYNEQFF. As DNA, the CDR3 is TGTGCCAGCAGCTCAGGGAGGGGGGAGAGGTACAATGAGCAGTTCTTC.

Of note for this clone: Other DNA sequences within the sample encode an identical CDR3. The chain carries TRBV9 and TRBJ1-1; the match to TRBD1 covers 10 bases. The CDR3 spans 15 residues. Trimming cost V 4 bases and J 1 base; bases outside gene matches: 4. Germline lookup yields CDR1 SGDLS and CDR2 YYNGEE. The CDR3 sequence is CASSPRQGANTEAFF. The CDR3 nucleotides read TGTGCCAGCAGCCCCAGACAGGGGGCGAACACTGAAGCTTTCTTT.

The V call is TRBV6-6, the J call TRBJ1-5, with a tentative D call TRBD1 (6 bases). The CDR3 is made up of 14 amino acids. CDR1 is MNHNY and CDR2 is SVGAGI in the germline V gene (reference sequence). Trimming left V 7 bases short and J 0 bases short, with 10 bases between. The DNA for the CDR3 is TGTGCCAGCACCTGGACAGATAGCAATCAGCCCCAGCATTTT. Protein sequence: CASTWTDSNQPQHF.

CDR3 protein: CASSLALAGFTGELFF. CDR3 nucleotides: TGTGCCAGCAGCTTAGCACTAGCGGGTTTCACCGGGGAGCTGTTTTTT. The gene calls are TRBV7-9 and TRBJ2-2, with TRBD2 matching over 9 bases. V lost 0 bases, J lost 4 bases, and 3 bases stayed unmatched. From germline, CDR1 is SEHNR and CDR2 FQNEAQ (reference sequence). CDR3 size: 16 residues.